The source of this TCR beta chain is a study of OX40 agonist ivuxolimab in advanced cancers. As for the study more broadly: Ivuxolimab, which targeted the costimulatory receptor OX40 (CD134), was an agonistic, fully human IgG2 monoclonal antibody. Intravenous ivuxolimab was administered to patients every 2 weeks at six dose levels: 0.01, 0.1, 0.3, 1.5, 3 and 10 mg/kg. Of the approximately 50 patients in dose escalation, some 19 had hepatocellular carcinoma, some 15 had melanoma, 9 had renal cell carcinoma and 9 had head and neck cancer. A male proportion of nearly 85% and a mean age of approximately 62 years, ranging from about 23 to 90, were recorded for the dose-escalation cohort. Patients were allowed to have had prior anti-PD-1, anti-PD-L1 or anti-CTLA-4 therapy, and approximately 40% of the dose-escalation patients had been treated with checkpoint inhibitors. Partial responses occurred in three dose-escalation patients, of whom one had hepatocellular carcinoma and two had cutaneous melanoma. The point of sequencing TCRbeta in the periphery was to test whether ivuxolimab changed TCR sequence diversity and drove clonal T-cell expansion. The monotherapy dose-escalation portion (N = 52 patients) of the phase I ivuxolimab trial is reported in the paper.

Results and caveats for the whole study, not just this receptor: In the 0.1-3.0 mg/kg groups, partial responders were among the patients with the lowest normalized peripheral clonal expansion, particularly in CD8+ T cells. Low levels of normalized T-cell clonal expansion were also shown by some nonresponding patients. After ivuxolimab, more expanded clones were found on average in CD8+ T cells than in CD4+ T cells. The antigen specificity of the clonally expanded peripheral T cells was not determined. Clonal expansion of both CD4+ and CD8+ blood T cells was observed from baseline to week 6 at doses 0.1 to 3.0 mg/kg.

To sequence the TCRbeta CDR3 region, genomic DNA was isolated from the sorted cells. TCRbeta CDR3 regions were sequenced using the immunoSEQ Assay. Entries here come from immuneACCESS through TCRdb and include only in-frame sequences with V and J called. Some clones fail to appear in such tables; in the studies checked, an unresolved V gene covers under half of the shortfall, and the cause of the remainder is unknown. This sample is represented by some 46,000 clones; roughly 90% of them were singletons. The top ten clonotypes cover over 9.5% of the sample. Patients with a history of autoimmune disease or receiving systemic immunosuppression were excluded from the trial. Peripheral blood for TCR sequencing was drawn from every dose cohort at baseline, at cycle 4 day 1 and at cycle 7 day 1. The samples were drawn from a first-in-human, open-label, multicenter phase I dose-escalation trial of ivuxolimab. Adults with locally advanced or metastatic melanoma, renal cell, hepatocellular, or head and neck squamous cell carcinoma were enrolled in the trial. Before TCR sequencing, CD4+ T cells and CD8+ T cells from peripheral blood were sorted into separate populations.

Comments on this clone: Its antigen is currently not known. Base qualities were left out, and no much larger clone turns up one base away.

Trimming costs V 11 bases and J 0 bases, and their ends lie 13 bases apart. For CDR1 and CDR2, the germline V gene lists MGHDK and SYGVNS. CDR3 length: 14 amino acids, cysteine to phenylalanine. Only the CDR3 DNA stays, 42 bases, in frame from base 1. The chain uses TRBV25-1 and TRBJ1-4; no D gene can be assigned with confidence. The sample in question was CD4+ or CD8+ T cells sorted from blood, obtained in a trial of the OX40 agonist ivuxolimab. The sequence came from an adult with an advanced solid tumor such as melanoma, head and neck, liver or kidney cancer. This receptor carries the CDR3 CAGGCPATNEKLFF. The bases read TGTGCCGGCGGGTGTCCTGCAACTAATGAAAAACTGTTTTTT.